Presented here are 18 T cell receptor beta chains from one specimen sequenced in a study of ipilimumab plus nivolumab after autologous stem cell transplantation. Sequencing used immunoSEQ multiplex PCR; TCRdb keeps in-frame clones, though not all of them. The sample lists fewer than 5,500 clones, around four fifths occurring once. Specimen: PBMCs, collected in a trial of ipilimumab plus nivolumab as post-transplant consolidation. The source of these receptors is a male donor with multiple myeloma.

The rearrangement uses TRBV5-5 and TRBJ1-1; D is unresolved. Germline CDR1 is SGHKS and CDR2 is YYEKEE (reference sequence). The CDR3 sequence is 13 residues long. V gave up 3 bases and J gave up 0 bases, with 6 bases separating them. The CDR3 region has the DNA TGTGCCAGCAGCTCTTCACTGAACACTGAAGCTTTCTTT. Its translation: CASSSSLNTEAFF. The whole variable domain, filled in from reference TRBV5-5 and TRBJ1-1, reads DAGVTQSPTHLIKTRGQQVTLRCSPISGHKSVSWYQQVLGQGPQFIFQYYEKEERGRGNFPDRFSARQFPNYSSELNVNALLLGDSALYLCASSSSLNTEAFFGQGTRLTVV.

Remarks on this clone: One end of the junction fails to match germline, which may point to a read error. The V and J genes are TRBV7-7 and TRBJ2-1; D perhaps matches TRBD2 (6 bases). The CDR3 runs 14 residues. Germline loops: CDR1 SSHAT, CDR2 FNYEAQ (reference sequence). The CDR3 loop reads CASSPQLAGNEQFF. In nucleotides, the CDR3 is TGTGCTAGCAGCCCCCAACTAGCCGGCAATGAGCAGTTCTTC. Complete variable domain (other parts from reference TRBV7-7 and TRBJ2-1): GAGVSQSPRYKVTKRGQDVTLRCDPISSHATLYWYQQALGQGPEFLTYFNYEAQPDKSGLPSDRFSAERPEGSISTLTIQRTEQRDSAMYRCASSPQLAGNEQFFGPGTRLTVL.

This clone was detected once. V is TRBV4-2 and J is TRBJ2-7; TRBD1 aligns across 7 bases. V gave up 4 bases and J gave up 7 bases; unmatched junction bases: 13. The germline CDR1 and CDR2 sequences are LGHNA and YNFKEQ. This CDR3 spans 15 amino acids. The CDR3 sequence is CASSPTGSVPQEQYF. For the CDR3, the DNA is TGTGCCAGCAGCCCGACAGGGTCGGTTCCTCAAGAGCAGTACTTC.

V and J are TRBV18 and TRBJ1-4; the D gene is possibly TRBD1 (5 bases). Germline V gene lookup returns CDR1 KGHSH and CDR2 LQKENI. The ends were cut back, 1 base at V and 7 bases at J, with 16 bases in the middle. CDR3 length: 16 amino acids. The CDR3 nucleotides are TGTGCCAGCTCACCACGAATTCAGGGCGGGGGTGAAAAACTGTTTTTT. It is translated as CASSPRIQGGGEKLFF.

The chain combines TRBV5-5 with TRBJ2-1; 8 bases line up with TRBD2. Germline V lookup: CDR1 SGHKS, CDR2 YYEKEE (reference sequence). Germline trimming cut 1 base from V and 3 bases from J; bases unmatched to any gene: 6. CDR3 length equals 16 residues. The CDR3 bases are TGTGCCAGCAGCTTGTCCTTAGCGGGGCACTACAATGAGCAGTTCTTC. Amino acid sequence: CASSLSLAGHYNEQFF.

V and J are TRBV28 and TRBJ1-2; 9 bases map to TRBD1. This CDR3 has 14 residues. The J segment lost 4 bases and the V segment lost 6 bases, leaving 6 bases of the junction unmatched. Germline V gene sequence: CDR1 MDHEN, CDR2 SYDVKM. CDR3 in amino acids: CASRSGTGLYGYTF. CDR3 DNA: TGTGCCAGCAGATCCGGGACAGGGCTCTATGGCTACACCTTC.

This sequence joins TRBV7-3 and TRBJ2-1; D gene uncertain. In germline, CDR1 is SGHTA, CDR2 FQGTGA. The V and J ends lost 5 bases and 7 bases respectively, with 12 bases between them. The CDR3 has 13 amino acids. DNA of the CDR3: TGTGCCAGCAGCCCAACGCCGGGTAATGAGCAGTTCTTC. Amino acid sequence: CASSPTPGNEQFF.

The chain uses TRBV11-2 and TRBJ2-2, with D perhaps TRBD2 (5 bases). The CDR3 has 14 residues. The ends were cut back, 5 bases at V and 6 bases at J, with 13 bases in the middle. From germline, CDR1 is SGHAT and CDR2 FQNNGV. The CDR3, as DNA: TGTGCCAGCAGCCCCCTCGGGATTGCCGGGGAGCTGTTTTTT. It specifies CASSPLGIAGELFF. Looking up the rest from reference TRBV11-2 and TRBJ2-2 gives the full variable domain: EAGVAQSPRYKIIEKRQSVAFWCNPISGHATLYWYQQILGQGPKLLIQFQNNGVVDDSQLPKDRFSAERLKGVDSTLKIQPAKLEDSAVYLCASSPLGIAGELFFGEGSRLTVL.

The V call is TRBV28, the J call TRBJ2-3, with 7 bases identical to TRBD1. J was trimmed by 2 bases and V by 8 bases; bases with no gene match: 4. The germline V gene encodes CDR1 MDHEN and CDR2 SYDVKM. The CDR3 length is 13 residues. In DNA form, the CDR3 reads TGTGCCAGCGAGGACAGGAACACAGATACGCAGTATTTT. Translated, it gives CASEDRNTDTQYF.

The rearrangement joins TRBV19 to TRBJ1-1; D possibly corresponds to TRBD1 (5 bases). V lost 5 bases and J 4 bases, leaving 17 bases between the germline ends. The CDR3 is 15 amino acids. Germline V CDR1 and CDR2: LNHDA, SQIVND (reference sequence). The DNA for the CDR3 is TGTGCCAGTAGTCCCTCGGGGGGTTGGGGCACTGAAGCTTTCTTT. Translation gives CASSPSGGWGTEAFF.

This clone was detected only once. The chain has TRBV11-2 and TRBJ1-1; perhaps TRBD1 as D (5 bases). This CDR3 comprises 14 residues. Per the germline V gene, CDR1 is SGHAT and CDR2 is FQNNGV. V shed 5 bases and J shed 1 base, with 11 bases lying between them. CDR3 sequence: CASSTQRGNTEAFF. In DNA form, the CDR3 reads TGTGCCAGCAGCACACAAAGGGGGAACACTGAAGCTTTCTTT. Complete variable domain (other parts from reference TRBV11-2 and TRBJ1-1): EAGVAQSPRYKIIEKRQSVAFWCNPISGHATLYWYQQILGQGPKLLIQFQNNGVVDDSQLPKDRFSAERLKGVDSTLKIQPAKLEDSAVYLCASSTQRGNTEAFFGQGTRLTVV.

This chain links TRBV6-5 with TRBJ1-1, with 10 bases lining up with TRBD1. The germline V gene encodes CDR1 MNHEY and CDR2 SVGAGI. The CDR3 is made up of 13 amino acids. J gave up 11 bases and V 6 bases, and 9 bases lay outside the gene matches. The CDR3 nucleotides read TGTGCCAGCAGCCCCGGGACAGGGGTGACGGCTTTCTTT. It encodes CASSPGTGVTAFF.

The chain combines TRBV30 with TRBJ1-6; D is unresolved. V lost 1 base to trimming and J lost 9 bases, with 10 bases between them. The CDR3 extends over 13 amino acids. Per germline, CDR1 GTSNPN and CDR2 SVGIG (reference sequence). Here the CDR3 reads CAWSGRRVSPLHF. CDR3 in DNA: TGTGCCTGGAGTGGCAGGCGTGTTTCACCCCTCCACTTT.

The V call is TRBV2, the J call TRBJ1-6; 10 positions match TRBD1. CDR1 and CDR2 (germline): SNHLY, FYNNEI. This CDR3 comprises 16 residues. After removal of 4 bases from V and 9 bases from J, the junction contained 9 bases not matched to a gene. CDR3 sequence reads: CASSGALGTGVSPLHF. CDR3 sequence (DNA): TGTGCCAGCAGTGGGGCGTTGGGGACAGGGGTTTCACCCCTCCACTTT.

This sequence joins TRBV30 and TRBJ2-5, with TRBD2 identical over 10 bases. Germline CDR1 GTSNPN, CDR2 SVGIG (reference sequence). V was clipped by 0 bases and J by 5 bases; unmatched bases: 9. This CDR3 spans 16 amino acids. CDR3 nucleotides: TGTGCCTGGAGTGTAATTAGCGGGGGGCCGGGGGAGACCCAGTACTTC. This translates into CAWSVISGGPGETQYF.

The chain links TRBV6-5 to TRBJ2-7, with D possibly TRBD2 on 6 matching bases. Germline V gives CDR1 MNHEY, CDR2 SVGAGI. V lost 4 bases and J lost 7, with 17 bases in between. This CDR3 comprises 14 residues. The CDR3 sequence: CASSWAGNTGEQYF. CDR3 coding DNA: TGTGCCAGCAGTTGGGCGGGGAATACGGGTGAGCAGTACTTC.

The rearrangement uses TRBV29-1 and TRBJ2-1; 9 bases line up with TRBD1. This CDR3 comprises 11 residues. V trimming: 6 bases; J trimming: 7 bases; junction bases outside the gene matches: 1. Germline V gene data show CDR1 as SQVTM and CDR2 as ANQGSEA. The chain's CDR3 is CSVDRGNEQFF. CDR3 nucleotide sequence: TGCAGCGTCGACAGGGGGAATGAGCAGTTCTTC.

CDR3 protein: CASSDPREGHEQYF. The CDR3 bases are TGTGCCAGCAGTGACCCTCGGGAGGGCCACGAGCAGTACTTC. This rearrangement joins TRBV2 to TRBJ2-7, with 8 bases matching TRBD2. The CDR3 spans 14 residues. V was pared by 3 bases and J by 5 bases, with 6 bases of the junction left unmatched. CDR1 is SNHLY, CDR2 FYNNEI, per germline.